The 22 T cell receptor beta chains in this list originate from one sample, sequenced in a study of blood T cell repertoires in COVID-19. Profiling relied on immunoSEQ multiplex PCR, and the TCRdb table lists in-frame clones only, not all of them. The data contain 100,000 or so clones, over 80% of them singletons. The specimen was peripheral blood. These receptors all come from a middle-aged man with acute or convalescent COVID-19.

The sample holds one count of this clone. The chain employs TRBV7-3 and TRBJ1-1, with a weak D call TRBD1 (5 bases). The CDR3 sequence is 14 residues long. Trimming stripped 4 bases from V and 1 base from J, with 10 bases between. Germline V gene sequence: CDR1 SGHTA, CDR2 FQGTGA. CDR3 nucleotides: TGTGCCAGCAGCTACGGAACAGGGAACACTGAAGCTTTCTTT. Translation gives CASSYGTGNTEAFF.

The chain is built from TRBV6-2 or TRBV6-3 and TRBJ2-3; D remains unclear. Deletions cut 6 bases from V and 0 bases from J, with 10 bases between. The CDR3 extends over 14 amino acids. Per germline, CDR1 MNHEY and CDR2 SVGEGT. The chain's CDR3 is CASSPTSSTDTQYF. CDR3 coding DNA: TGTGCCAGCAGCCCGACTTCTAGCACAGATACGCAGTATTTT.

Here the CDR3 DNA reads TGTGCCAGCAGCCCCCGGACTAGCGGGGGGGATGAGCAGTTCTTC. It translates to CASSPRTSGGDEQFF. The chain uses TRBV4-2 and TRBJ2-1; 15 nucleotides align to TRBD2. J was trimmed by 8 bases and V by 4 bases; bases with no gene match: 3. Germline V gene sequence: CDR1 LGHNA, CDR2 YNFKEQ. This CDR3 region has 15 residues.

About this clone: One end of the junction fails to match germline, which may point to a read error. In DNA form, the CDR3 reads TGTGCCAGCAGCTTAGGAGCGAAAACCGGGGAGCTGTTTTTT. This sequence encodes CASSLGAKTGELFF. The chain carries TRBV7-8 and TRBJ2-2; no clear D gene. The germline V gene encodes CDR1 SGHVS and CDR2 FQNEAQ. This CDR3 has 14 amino acids.

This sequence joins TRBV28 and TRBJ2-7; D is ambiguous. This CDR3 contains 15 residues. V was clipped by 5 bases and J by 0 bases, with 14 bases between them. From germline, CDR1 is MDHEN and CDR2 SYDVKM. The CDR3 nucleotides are TGTGCCAGCAGTCCCCCCGTATCCAGCTCCTACGAGCAGTACTTC. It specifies CASSPPVSSSYEQYF.

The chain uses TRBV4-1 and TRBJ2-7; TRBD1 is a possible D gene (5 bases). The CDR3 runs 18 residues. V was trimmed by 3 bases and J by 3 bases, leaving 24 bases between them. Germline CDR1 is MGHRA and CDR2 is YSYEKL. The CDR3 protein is CASSQLRLIRGSRYEQYF. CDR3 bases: TGCGCCAGCAGCCAGTTGCGTCTTATAAGGGGATCGCGCTACGAGCAGTACTTC.

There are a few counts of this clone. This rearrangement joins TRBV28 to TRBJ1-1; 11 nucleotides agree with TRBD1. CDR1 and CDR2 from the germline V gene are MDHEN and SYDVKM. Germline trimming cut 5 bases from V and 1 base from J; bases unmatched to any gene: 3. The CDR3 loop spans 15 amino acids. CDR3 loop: CASSRDRGRNTEAFF. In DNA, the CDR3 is TGTGCCAGCAGTAGGGACAGGGGGAGGAACACTGAAGCTTTCTTT. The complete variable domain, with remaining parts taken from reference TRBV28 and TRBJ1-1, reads DVKVTQSSRYLVKRTGEKVFLECVQDMDHENMFWYRQDPGLGLRLIYFSYDVKMKEKGDIPEGYSVSREKKERFSLILESASTNQTSMYLCASSRDRGRNTEAFFGQGTRLTVV.

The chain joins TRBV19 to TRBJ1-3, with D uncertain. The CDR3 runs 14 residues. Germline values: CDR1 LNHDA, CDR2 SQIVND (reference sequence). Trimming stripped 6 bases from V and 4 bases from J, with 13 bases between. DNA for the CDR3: TGTGCCAGTAGGGACTGGGCACGCGGAAACACCATATATTTT. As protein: CASRDWARGNTIYF.

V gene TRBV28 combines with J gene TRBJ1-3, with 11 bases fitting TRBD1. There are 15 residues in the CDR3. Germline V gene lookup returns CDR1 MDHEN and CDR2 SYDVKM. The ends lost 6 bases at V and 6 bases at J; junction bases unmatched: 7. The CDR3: CASRRTGGDVNTIYF. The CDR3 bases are TGTGCCAGCAGGAGGACAGGGGGCGATGTAAACACCATATATTTT.

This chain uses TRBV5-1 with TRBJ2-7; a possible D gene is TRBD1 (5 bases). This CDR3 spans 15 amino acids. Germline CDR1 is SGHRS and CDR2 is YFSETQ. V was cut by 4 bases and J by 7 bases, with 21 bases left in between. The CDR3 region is CASSVAQVPGREQYF. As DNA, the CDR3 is TGCGCCAGCAGCGTTGCACAGGTCCCTGGCCGGGAGCAGTACTTC.

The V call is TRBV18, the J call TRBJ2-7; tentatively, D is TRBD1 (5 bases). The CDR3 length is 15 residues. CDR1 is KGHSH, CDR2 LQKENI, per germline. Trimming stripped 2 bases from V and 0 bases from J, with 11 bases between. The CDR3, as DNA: TGTGCCAGCTCACCATCTACAGGCAACTCCTACGAGCAGTACTTC. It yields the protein CASSPSTGNSYEQYF.

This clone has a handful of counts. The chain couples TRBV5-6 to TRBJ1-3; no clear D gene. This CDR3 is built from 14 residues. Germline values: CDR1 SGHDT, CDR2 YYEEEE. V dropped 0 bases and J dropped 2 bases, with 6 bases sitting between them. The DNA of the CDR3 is TGTGCCAGCAGCTTGGTGGGCGCTGGAAACACCATATATTTT. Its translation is CASSLVGAGNTIYF.

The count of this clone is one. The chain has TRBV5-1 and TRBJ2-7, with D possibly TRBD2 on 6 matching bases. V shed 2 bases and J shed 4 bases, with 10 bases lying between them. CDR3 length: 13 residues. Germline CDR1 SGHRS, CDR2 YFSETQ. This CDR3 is CASSFPGDYEQYF. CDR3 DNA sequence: TGCGCCAGCAGCTTTCCGGGGGATTACGAGCAGTACTTC. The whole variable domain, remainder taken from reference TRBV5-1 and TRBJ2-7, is KAGVTQTPRYLIKTRGQQVTLSCSPISGHRSVSWYQQTPGQGLQFLFEYFSETQRNKGNFPGRFSGRQFSNSRSEMNVSTLELGDSALYLCASSFPGDYEQYFGPGTRLTVT.

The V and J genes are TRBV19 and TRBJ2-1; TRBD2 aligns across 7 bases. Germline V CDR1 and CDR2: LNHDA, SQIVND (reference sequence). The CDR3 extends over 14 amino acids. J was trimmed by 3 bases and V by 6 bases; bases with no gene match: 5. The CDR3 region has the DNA TGTGCCAGTAGAGGCGGGGGTGTCTACAATGAGCAGTTCTTC. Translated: CASRGGGVYNEQFF.

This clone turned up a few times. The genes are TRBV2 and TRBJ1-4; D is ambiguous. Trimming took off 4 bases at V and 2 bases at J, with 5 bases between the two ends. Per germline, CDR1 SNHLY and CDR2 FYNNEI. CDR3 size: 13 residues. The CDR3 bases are TGTGCCAGCAGTGCCGGGACTAATGAAAAACTGTTTTTT. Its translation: CASSAGTNEKLFF.

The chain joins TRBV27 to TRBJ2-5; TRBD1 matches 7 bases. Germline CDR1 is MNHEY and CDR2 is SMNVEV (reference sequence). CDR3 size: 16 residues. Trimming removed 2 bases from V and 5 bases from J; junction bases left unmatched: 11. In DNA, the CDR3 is TGTGCCAGCAGTTTAGTCGGACAGGCAGTCTTGGAGACCCAGTACTTC. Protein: CASSLVGQAVLETQYF.

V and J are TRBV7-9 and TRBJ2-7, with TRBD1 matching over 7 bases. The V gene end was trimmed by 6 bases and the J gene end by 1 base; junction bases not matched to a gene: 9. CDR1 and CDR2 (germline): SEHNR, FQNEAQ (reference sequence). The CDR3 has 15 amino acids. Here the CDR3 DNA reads TGTGCCAGCAGTTATTCCGGACAGGAGTCCTACGAGCAGTACTTC. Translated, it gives CASSYSGQESYEQYF.

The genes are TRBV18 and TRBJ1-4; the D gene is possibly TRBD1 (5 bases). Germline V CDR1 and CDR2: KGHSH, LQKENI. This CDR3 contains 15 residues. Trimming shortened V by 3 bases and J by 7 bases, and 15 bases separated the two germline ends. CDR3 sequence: CASSPAGAGGEKLFF. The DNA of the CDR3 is TGTGCCAGCTCACCTGCGGGCGCCGGGGGTGAAAAACTGTTTTTT.

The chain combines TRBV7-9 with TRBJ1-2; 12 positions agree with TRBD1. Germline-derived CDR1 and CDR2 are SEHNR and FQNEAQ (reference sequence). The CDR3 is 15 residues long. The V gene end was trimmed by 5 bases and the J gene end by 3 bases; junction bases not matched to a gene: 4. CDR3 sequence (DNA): TGTGCCAGCAGCCTGGGGACAGGGGGCCACTATGGCTACACCTTC. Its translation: CASSLGTGGHYGYTF.

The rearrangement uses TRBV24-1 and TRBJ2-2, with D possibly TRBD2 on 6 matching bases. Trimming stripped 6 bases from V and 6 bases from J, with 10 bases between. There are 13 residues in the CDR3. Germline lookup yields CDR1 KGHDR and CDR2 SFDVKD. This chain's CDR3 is CATSPRGSGELFF. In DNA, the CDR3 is TGTGCCACCAGTCCCCGGGGGTCCGGGGAGCTGTTTTTT.

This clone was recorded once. The CDR3 nucleotides read TGTGCCAGCAGTGAATCCGTCCCGAGCAGGGCGAACACTGAAGCTTTCTTT. Its protein is CASSESVPSRANTEAFF. V and J are TRBV6-1 and TRBJ1-1, with D tentatively TRBD1 (5 bases). CDR1 and CDR2 (germline): MNHNS, SASEGT. Trimming took off 2 bases at V and 1 base at J, with 17 bases between the two ends. The CDR3 contains 17 residues.

The CDR3 bases are TGTGCCAGCAGCCAGGCGGGACTAGCGGGCAATGAGCAGTTCTTC. Its protein is CASSQAGLAGNEQFF. The chain combines TRBV3-1 (or the pseudogene TRBV3-2) with TRBJ2-1; TRBD2 matches 12 bases. Unmatched junction bases numbered 3, after V lost 3 bases and J lost 6 bases. Germline V gene sequence: CDR1 LGHDT, CDR2 YNNKEL (reference sequence). The CDR3 totals 15 residues.